This T cell receptor (beta chain) was observed in a study of T cell repertoires in cytomegalovirus infection. About the study: Public signatures in TCR beta pointed to CMV infection and matching HLA type.

TCRdb analysed the reads with MiXCR anew, one entry per CDR3 protein. The sample lists 200,000 to 300,000 distinct CDR3 sequences; approximately 7% were seen once. Study outcomes and limitations: Across the ex vivo response, the dominant clonotypes were HLA-C-restricted CMV-specific TCR beta clonotypes.

In this sample, this clonotype turned up a few times. Its antigen remains unknown. This receptor was identified in a human donor in good health (CMV status not recorded). Some clones in this sample may be carry-over from other donors' samples. Sequenced input: PBMCs.

The CDR3 reads CASSPRGGWGTDTQYF. As DNA, the CDR3 is TGTGCCAGCAGCCCCCGGGGGGGGTGGGGCACAGATACGCAGTATTTT. The chain links TRBV9 to TRBJ2-3, with 8 bases identical to TRBD2. Trimming took 4 bases from V and 1 from J; bases not matched to a gene: 8. Per the germline V gene, CDR1 is SGDLS and CDR2 is YYNGEE. This CDR3 contains 16 residues.